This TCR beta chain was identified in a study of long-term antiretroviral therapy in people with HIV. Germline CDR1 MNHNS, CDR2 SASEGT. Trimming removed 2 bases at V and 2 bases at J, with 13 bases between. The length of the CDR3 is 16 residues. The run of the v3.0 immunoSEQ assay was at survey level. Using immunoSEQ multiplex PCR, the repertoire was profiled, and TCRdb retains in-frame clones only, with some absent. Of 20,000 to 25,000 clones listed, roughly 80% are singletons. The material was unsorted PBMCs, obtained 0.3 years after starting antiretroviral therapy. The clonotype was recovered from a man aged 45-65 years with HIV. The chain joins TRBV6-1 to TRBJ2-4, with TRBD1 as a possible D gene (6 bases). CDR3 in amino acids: CASSEIQGLSKNIQYF. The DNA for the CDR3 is TGTGCCAGCAGTGAAATACAGGGTTTGTCCAAAAACATTCAGTACTTC.